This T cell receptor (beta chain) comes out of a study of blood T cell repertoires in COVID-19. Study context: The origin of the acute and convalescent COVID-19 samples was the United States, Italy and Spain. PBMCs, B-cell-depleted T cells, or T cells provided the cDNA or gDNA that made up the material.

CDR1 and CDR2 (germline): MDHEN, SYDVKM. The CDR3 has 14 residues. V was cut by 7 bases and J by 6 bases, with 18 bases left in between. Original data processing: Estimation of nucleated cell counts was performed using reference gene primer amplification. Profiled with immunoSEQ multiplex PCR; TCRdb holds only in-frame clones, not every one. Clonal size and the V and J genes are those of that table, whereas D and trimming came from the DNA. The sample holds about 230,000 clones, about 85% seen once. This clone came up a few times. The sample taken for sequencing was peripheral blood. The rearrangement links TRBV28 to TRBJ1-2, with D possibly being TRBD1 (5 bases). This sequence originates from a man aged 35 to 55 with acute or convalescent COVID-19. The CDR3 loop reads CASNIRPAGNGYTF. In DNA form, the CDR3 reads TGTGCCAGCAACATCCGACCCGCAGGGAATGGCTACACCTTC.